Listed here are 27 T cell receptor beta chains from one sample, sequenced in a study of blood T cells in healthy people across ages. Primed by a sample-barcoded 5' primer and a J-beta primer mix, a second PCR proceeded for 7 to 11 cycles. TCRdb re-called the 5' RACE reads through MiXCR, storing one row per CDR3 protein. This table has 1,500,000 or so distinct CDR3 sequences, less than 45% appearing once. The sequenced sample consisted of blood. All receptors come from a woman under 30 in good health.

The V gene is TRBV29-1, the J gene TRBJ2-4, with D possibly called TRBD1 or TRBD2 (5 bases each). The V and J ends lost 7 bases and 10 bases respectively, with 17 bases between them. This CDR3 is 12 amino acids long. Germline lookup yields CDR1 SQVTM and CDR2 ANQGSEA. The chain's CDR3 is CSGGTAKGIQYF. For the CDR3, the DNA is TGCAGCGGTGGGACGGCCAAGGGGATTCAGTACTTC.

The sample holds a few counts of this clonotype. The chain uses TRBV5-4 and TRBJ1-2; TRBD1 might be the D (5 bases). This CDR3 is built from 14 residues. CDR1 and CDR2 (germline): SGHNT, YYREEE (reference sequence). V gave up 4 bases and J gave up 4 bases, with 14 bases separating them. CDR3 residues: CASSPIRDPYGYTF. Here the CDR3 DNA reads TGTGCCAGCAGCCCGATCAGGGACCCCTATGGCTACACCTTC.

Comments on this clonotype: One end of the junction fails to match germline, which may point to a read error. The chain has TRBV28 and TRBJ1-6; TRBD1 might be the D (5 bases). CDR3 size: 15 residues. Germline values: CDR1 MDHEN, CDR2 SYDVKM. The CDR3 DNA follows: TGTGCCAGCAGTTCAACTGCAGGGTTGGTTTCACCCCCCCACTTT. It specifies CASSSTAGLVSPPHF. The full variable domain, rest sourced from reference TRBV28 and TRBJ1-6, is DVKVTQSSRYLVKRTGEKVFLECVQDMDHENMFWYRQDPGLGLRLIYFSYDVKMKEKGDIPEGYSVSREKKERFSLILESASTNQTSMYLCASSSTAGLVSPPHFGNGTRLTVT.

The chain employs TRBV7-2 and TRBJ2-7, with 10 nucleotides matching TRBD2. The CDR3 has 16 residues. Germline-derived CDR1 and CDR2 are SGHTA and FQGNSA. After removal of 1 base from V and 5 bases from J, the junction contained 8 bases not matched to a gene. This CDR3 is CASSLVGAGGLNEQYF. CDR3 nucleotide sequence: TGTGCCAGCAGCTTAGTAGGAGCGGGAGGGCTAAACGAGCAGTACTTC.

Note on this clonotype: One junction end disagrees with the germline gene, perhaps due to a read error. CDR3 sequence (DNA): TGTACCACCAGCAGGGACGGGACCTATGGCTACACCTTC. Translation: CTTSRDGTYGYTF. The J gene is TRBJ1-2, the V gene TRBV15; possibly TRBD1 for D (5 bases). Per germline, CDR1 LNHNV and CDR2 YYDKDF (reference sequence). The CDR3 sequence is 13 residues long.

This clonotype was found a few times. The chain is built from TRBV6-5 and TRBJ1-1, with D uncertain. Germline V gene sequence: CDR1 MNHEY, CDR2 SVGAGI. V dropped 6 bases and J dropped 1 base, with 18 bases sitting between them. This CDR3 region has 16 residues. CDR3 region: CASRYMDEATNTEAFF. CDR3 DNA: TGTGCCAGCAGATATATGGATGAGGCCACGAACACTGAAGCTTTCTTT.

The genes are TRBV25-1 and TRBJ2-7; D is unresolved. CDR1 and CDR2 (germline): MGHDK, SYGVNS. This CDR3 contains 14 residues. V shed 3 bases and J shed 2 bases, with 11 bases lying between them. The CDR3 DNA follows: TGTGCCAGCAGTGACTCCGACAATGCCTACGAGCAGTACTTC. This codes for CASSDSDNAYEQYF.

This clonotype was seen a handful of times. The chain employs TRBV7-9 and TRBJ1-2; D unresolved. The CDR3 runs 12 residues. Germline V gene lookup returns CDR1 SEHNR and CDR2 FQNEAQ (reference sequence). The V end was cut by 3 bases, the J end by 10 bases, with 12 bases between. CDR3 sequence reads: CASSFTAMDYTF. For the CDR3, the DNA is TGTGCCAGCAGCTTCACAGCTATGGACTACACCTTC.

The chain is built from TRBV6-6 and TRBJ2-1; tentative D call: TRBD2 (7 bases). The CDR3 contains 16 residues. Germline assignment: CDR1 MNHNY and CDR2 SVGAGI (reference sequence). V was shortened by 2 bases and J by 0 bases, with 11 bases between the two germline ends. The CDR3 loop is CASSYGGASSYNEQFF. For the CDR3, the DNA is TGTGCCAGCAGTTACGGGGGGGCGAGCTCCTACAATGAGCAGTTCTTC.

This chain links TRBV18 with TRBJ1-2; a weak D match, TRBD1 (5 bases). The ends were cut back, 3 bases at V and 6 bases at J, with 11 bases in the middle. Germline V gives CDR1 KGHSH, CDR2 LQKENI. The CDR3 is 13 amino acids. In nucleotides, the CDR3 is TGTGCCAGCTCACCGGTCGGGGGTAATGGCTACACCTTC. The encoded protein is CASSPVGGNGYTF.

This clonotype appeared a few times. This chain links TRBV28 with TRBJ2-5; D remains ambiguous. CDR1 is MDHEN, CDR2 SYDVKM, per germline. V lost 5 bases and J 5 bases, leaving 15 bases between the germline ends. CDR3 length: 14 residues. CDR3 loop: CASSVHVWAETQYF. The CDR3, as DNA: TGTGCCAGCAGTGTCCACGTATGGGCGGAGACCCAGTACTTC.

The chain joins TRBV10-3 to TRBJ2-1; 10 positions agree with TRBD2. This CDR3 comprises 16 residues. Germline V gene data show CDR1 as ENHRY and CDR2 as SYGVKD. With V trimmed by 2 bases and J by 6 bases, 7 bases remained unmatched. CDR3 DNA: TGTGCCATCAGTGAGCCCAGCGGGAGGGCCAGCAATGAGCAGTTCTTC. Its translation is CAISEPSGRASNEQFF.

This clonotype was seen a handful of times. The V gene is TRBV20-1, the J gene TRBJ1-4; TRBD1 agrees at 8 bases. Trimming cost V 0 bases and J 8 bases; bases outside gene matches: 8. CDR1 DFQATT and CDR2 SNEGSKA come from the germline V gene (reference sequence). The CDR3 extends over 15 amino acids. Here the CDR3 reads CSAREIGQGAEKLFF. The CDR3 bases are TGCAGTGCTAGAGAGATTGGACAGGGAGCGGAAAAACTGTTTTTT.

On this clonotype itself: A much larger clone sits a single nucleotide away, making a read error possible. The V and J genes are TRBV14 and TRBJ1-2; no clear D gene. Germline values: CDR1 SGHDN, CDR2 FVKESK. This CDR3 is built from 14 residues. V shed 8 bases and J shed 0 bases, with 13 bases lying between them. The CDR3 loop is CASGPGGANYGYTF. The CDR3 nucleotides are TGTGCCAGCGGCCCCGGCGGAGCTAACTATGGCTACACCTTC. Together with reference TRBV14 and TRBJ1-2, the CDR3 gives the full variable domain: EAGVTQFPSHSVIEKGQTVTLRCDPISGHDNLYWYRRVMGKEIKFLLHFVKESKQDESGMPNNRFLAERTGGTYSTLKVQPAELEDSGVYFCASGPGGANYGYTFGSGTRLTVV.

This chain joins TRBV29-1 and TRBJ2-7; D is ambiguous. The CDR3 runs 14 residues. The ends were cut back, 7 bases at V and 0 bases at J, with 16 bases in the middle. CDR1 is SQVTM, CDR2 ANQGSEA, per germline. In DNA, the CDR3 is TGCAGCGCACAAGATCAGAGGTACTCCTACGAGCAGTACTTC. Residues: CSAQDQRYSYEQYF.

This clonotype was seen a handful of times. V is TRBV20-1 and J is TRBJ1-2, with 7 bases lining up with TRBD1. The germline CDR1 and CDR2 sequences are DFQATT and SNEGSKA (reference sequence). V was clipped by 5 bases and J by 4 bases; unmatched bases: 4. This CDR3 spans 12 amino acids. This CDR3 reads CSASRQGYGYTF. The CDR3 nucleotides read TGCAGTGCTTCTAGACAGGGCTATGGCTACACCTTC.

This chain connects TRBV7-2 to TRBJ1-1; 7 nucleotides agree with TRBD1. Germline values: CDR1 SGHTA, CDR2 FQGNSA. The CDR3 contains 17 residues. After removal of 3 bases from V and 4 bases from J, the junction contained 14 bases not matched to a gene. This CDR3 reads CASSFFETGRARTEAFF. CDR3 coding DNA: TGTGCCAGCAGCTTTTTTGAGACAGGGAGGGCACGCACTGAAGCTTTCTTT. The full variable domain, completed using reference TRBV7-2 and TRBJ1-1, is GAGVSQSPSNKVTEKGKDVELRCDPISGHTALYWYRQSLGQGLEFLIYFQGNSAPDKSGLPSDRFSAERTGGSVSTLTIQRTQQEDSAVYLCASSFFETGRARTEAFFGQGTRLTVV.

This clonotype came up a few times. The chain links TRBV6-1 to TRBJ2-1; 7 bases map to TRBD2. The J call could be wrong; TRBJ2-7 is a better fit for the DNA end. This CDR3 region has 18 residues. Per the germline V gene, CDR1 is MNHNS and CDR2 is SASEGT. The CDR3: CASSEALTGGRSYNEQYF. Here the CDR3 DNA reads TGTGCCAGCAGTGAGGCGCTGACGGGGGGACGCTCCTACAATGAGCAGTACTTC.

The sample holds a few counts of this clonotype. The CDR3 DNA reads TGCAGTGCTAGAGATTACACAGGGTGGGGGAACACTGAAGCTTTCTTT. It codes for CSARDYTGWGNTEAFF. This chain uses TRBV20-1 with TRBJ1-1; a weak D match, TRBD1 (6 bases). The CDR3 is 16 residues long. V shed 0 bases and J shed 1 base, with 15 bases lying between them. Germline V gene data show CDR1 as DFQATT and CDR2 as SNEGSKA (reference sequence).

The chain is built from TRBV15 and TRBJ2-7; D possibly corresponds to TRBD1 (5 bases). The V end lost 0 bases, the J end lost 1 base, and 10 bases lay between the germline ends. CDR1 and CDR2 from the germline V gene are LNHNV and YYDKDF (reference sequence). The CDR3 extends over 15 amino acids. The CDR3 DNA sequence: TGTGCCACCAGCAGAGATCTGACAGCGTCCTACGAGCAGTACTTC. Its protein product is CATSRDLTASYEQYF.

The V call is TRBV12-3 or TRBV12-4, the J call TRBJ2-2; D might be TRBD2 (6 bases). V lost 3 bases and J lost 4, with 12 bases in between. CDR3 size: 15 residues. The CDR3 DNA reads as TGTGCCAGCAGTTTTGTCGGGGGTATCACCGGGGAGCTGTTTTTT. As protein: CASSFVGGITGELFF.

Worth noting for this clonotype: The final CDR3 position lacks the conserved phenylalanine or tryptophan, pointing to a likely read error. The V gene is TRBV27, the J gene TRBJ1-1, with D maybe TRBD1 (6 bases). From germline, CDR1 is MNHEY and CDR2 SMNVEV (reference sequence). The CDR3 contains 17 residues. Deletions cut 6 bases from V and 0 bases from J, with 20 bases between. The CDR3, as DNA: TGTGCCAGCAGCACCCACCAGCAGGGGTTAATGAACACTGAAGCTTTCTTA. Translating it yields CASSTHQQGLMNTEAFL.

The sample holds a few counts of this clonotype. The J gene is TRBJ2-7, the V gene TRBV11-2; D may be TRBD2 (6 bases). CDR1 and CDR2 from the germline V gene are SGHAT and FQNNGV. V was clipped by 3 bases and J by 3 bases, with 15 bases between them. The length of the CDR3 is 15 residues. The CDR3 here is CASSFGSGDFYEQYF. Here the CDR3 DNA reads TGTGCCAGCAGCTTTGGTAGCGGAGACTTCTACGAGCAGTACTTC.

The J gene is TRBJ1-5, the V gene TRBV28; D is possibly TRBD1 (6 bases). The CDR3 consists of 13 residues. Germline V gene data show CDR1 as MDHEN and CDR2 as SYDVKM. V was cut by 3 bases and J by 10 bases, with 13 bases left in between. The CDR3 DNA sequence: TGTGCCAGCAGTTTCAGGGGCGCGTCTCCCCAGCATTTT. Translating gives CASSFRGASPQHF.

V gene TRBV10-3 combines with J gene TRBJ1-5; D remains ambiguous. CDR1 is ENHRY, CDR2 SYGVKD, per germline. The CDR3 is 14 residues long. Trimming removed 2 bases from V and 0 bases from J, with 5 bases in between. Written as DNA, the CDR3 is TGTGCCATCAGTGAGGGGATTAGCAATCAGCCCCAGCATTTT. It translates to CAISEGISNQPQHF.

This chain connects TRBV2 to TRBJ1-2; D is unclear. CDR1 and CDR2 (germline): SNHLY, FYNNEI. The V end lost 8 bases, the J end lost 5 bases, and 21 bases lay between the germline ends. There are 15 residues in the CDR3. The CDR3 here is CASVKRVLRVYGYTF. The CDR3 DNA sequence: TGTGCCAGCGTAAAGAGGGTTCTTCGGGTGTATGGCTACACCTTC.

This clonotype has a single count. Since a much larger clone is just one base distant, this may be a read error. The chain has TRBV20-1 and TRBJ2-7; 7 nucleotides line up with TRBD2. CDR3 length: 16 amino acids. Unmatched junction bases numbered 17, after V lost 5 bases and J lost 4 bases. Germline CDR1 DFQATT, CDR2 SNEGSKA (reference sequence). CDR3 loop: CSASPRGLVGIYEQYF. CDR3 nucleotide sequence: TGCAGTGCTTCGCCGAGAGGACTAGTGGGAATTTACGAGCAGTACTTC.